These 30 T cell receptor beta chains share one sample of origin, sequenced in a study of human T cells and chemical hapten exposure (dated by TCRdb to the early 2020s). The protocol used for the library was 5' RACE. The sequencing machine was an Illumina MiSeq. The public reads were run again by TCRdb, first through fastp at Q25 and then through MiXCR, and only productive beta chains were kept. Identical CDR3 proteins give one entry, which carries the most common genes and DNA. The sample table holds about 140,000 distinct CDR3 sequences, of which around 4% were seen once. The leading ten clones occupy about 1.3% of the sample. Total RNA was extracted from unfractionated whole blood collected in Tempus Blood RNA tubes. The receptor source for this set is a female donor in good health.

This clonotype was observed at least ten times. The chain recombines TRBV24-1 with TRBJ2-2, with TRBD1 matching 7 bases. Looked up from germline, CDR1 is KGHDR and CDR2 is SFDVKD. The CDR3 has 19 amino acids. The J segment lost 0 bases and the V segment lost 5 bases, leaving 14 bases of the junction unmatched. This CDR3 reads CATSVVDRDIDPNTGELFF. In DNA form, the CDR3 reads TGTGCCACCAGTGTCGTCGACAGGGACATAGATCCGAACACCGGGGAGCTGTTTTTT.

This clonotype was counted many times. V is TRBV7-9 and J is TRBJ2-3, with 7 bases lining up with TRBD1. This CDR3 contains 16 residues. V was pared by 1 base and J by 6 bases, with 10 bases of the junction left unmatched. From germline, CDR1 is SEHNR and CDR2 FQNEAQ (reference sequence). The CDR3 DNA reads as TGTGCCAGCAGCTTAGTGCTAACGGGCAGGGGGGATACGCAGTATTTT. This codes for CASSLVLTGRGDTQYF.

This clonotype turned up a few times. The chain is built from TRBV12-3 or TRBV12-4 and TRBJ2-1, with 8 bases identical to TRBD2. Trimming at V came to 5 bases and at J to 7 bases, leaving 13 bases not matched to a gene. The CDR3 sequence is 16 residues long. This chain's CDR3 is CASSTPGLGGVNEQFF. Written as DNA, the CDR3 is TGTGCCAGCAGTACCCCGGGACTAGGGGGTGTAAATGAGCAGTTCTTC.

This clonotype was observed many times. V is TRBV7-3 and J is TRBJ2-5, with 9 bases aligning to TRBD2. CDR1 is SGHTA and CDR2 is FQGTGA in the germline V gene. The CDR3 length is 15 residues. With 3 bases clipped from V and 1 base from J, the junction kept 3 bases outside the gene matches. The CDR3 sequence: CASSFQRGAQETQYF. CDR3 DNA sequence: TGTGCCAGCAGCTTCCAGCGGGGGGCCCAAGAGACCCAGTACTTC.

There are many counts of this clonotype. This CDR3 is CASSLAGTIHQPQHF. The CDR3 nucleotides are TGTGCCAGCAGCTTGGCCGGCACAATCCATCAGCCCCAGCATTTT. V gene TRBV5-6 combines with J gene TRBJ1-5; no firm D call. Trimming left V 0 bases short and J 5 bases short, with 12 bases between. Germline V gene sequence: CDR1 SGHDT, CDR2 YYEEEE. CDR3 length: 15 amino acids.

This clonotype was seen at least ten times. The chain has TRBV20-1 and TRBJ2-3; either TRBD1 or TRBD2 may fit D (5 bases each). The CDR3 contains 14 residues. The ends were cut back, 4 bases at V and 11 bases at J, with 22 bases in the middle. Germline V lookup: CDR1 DFQATT, CDR2 SNEGSKA (reference sequence). DNA of the CDR3: TGCAGTGCTATCGTCTCCGGGGCCGCCCGGGGGCAGTATTTT. Protein product: CSAIVSGAARGQYF.

This clonotype appeared many times. The J gene is TRBJ2-7, the V gene TRBV6-4; D not resolved. Per germline, CDR1 MRHNA and CDR2 SNTAGT. The CDR3 covers 14 residues. The ends were cut back, 0 bases at V and 2 bases at J, with 8 bases in the middle. CDR3 protein: CASSDSWNPYEQYF. The DNA for the CDR3 is TGTGCCAGCAGTGACTCGTGGAATCCCTACGAGCAGTACTTC.

The sample holds many counts of this clonotype. The chain employs TRBV6-5 and TRBJ1-2, with 10 nucleotides matching TRBD1. From germline, CDR1 is MNHEY and CDR2 SVGAGI. After removal of 6 bases from V and 4 bases from J, the junction contained 11 bases not matched to a gene. The CDR3 loop spans 16 amino acids. CDR3 sequence: CASRTPETGGFYGYTF. CDR3 sequence (DNA): TGTGCCAGCAGGACGCCGGAGACAGGGGGCTTCTATGGCTACACCTTC.

Ten or more counts support this clonotype. The junction shows a germline mismatch at one end, possibly a read error. The rearrangement uses TRBV4-3 and TRBJ1-1, with no clear D. Germline CDR1 is LGHNA and CDR2 is YSLEER. The CDR3 has 16 amino acids. The CDR3 bases are TGCGCCAGCAGCCAAGAGAGGCACCTAATCGGTGCTGAAGCCTTCTTT. It specifies CASSQERHLIGAEAFF.

At least ten counts were recorded for this clonotype. The chain employs TRBV24-1 and TRBJ2-3; no clear D. The CDR3 loop spans 15 amino acids. With 4 bases removed from V and 0 bases from J, the gap between germline ends came to 10 bases. Germline assignment: CDR1 KGHDR and CDR2 SFDVKD. The CDR3 DNA follows: TGTGCCACCAGTGACTTAGATTTGAGCACAGATACGCAGTATTTT. Translated: CATSDLDLSTDTQYF.

This chain uses TRBV20-1 with TRBJ1-6; the D is unclear. CDR1 and CDR2 from the germline V gene are DFQATT and SNEGSKA (reference sequence). The V end was cut by 6 bases, the J end by 9 bases, with 12 bases between. The CDR3 length is 12 residues. The CDR3 sequence: CSAASGPSPLHF. The CDR3 coding sequence is TGCAGTGCGGCCTCCGGACCTTCACCCCTCCACTTT.

There are many counts of this clonotype. The V and J genes are TRBV5-8 and TRBJ2-3; a possible D gene is TRBD2 (6 bases). This CDR3 comprises 15 residues. V gave up 1 base and J gave up 5 bases, with 14 bases separating them. The germline V gene has CDR1 SGHTS and CDR2 YDEGEE. The CDR3 nucleotides read TGTGCCAGCAGCTTGATGGCTAGCGTAAGAGATACGCAGTATTTT. Protein sequence: CASSLMASVRDTQYF.

The table lists this clonotype with many counts. J is TRBJ2-1 and V is TRBV6-1, with 8 bases identical to TRBD2. V shed 0 bases and J 9 bases; nucleotides not matched to a gene: 7. This CDR3 contains 15 residues. The V gene's germline CDR1 is MNHNS and CDR2 SASEGT. CDR3 loop: CASSEAAGGSAEQFF. The CDR3 DNA reads as TGTGCCAGCAGTGAAGCCGCGGGGGGCAGCGCTGAGCAGTTCTTC.

This clonotype was detected ten times or more. CDR3 nucleotide sequence: TGTGCCAGCAGCCAAGATGTCCAGTACGAAGCTTTCTTT. The encoded protein is CASSQDVQYEAFF. The chain is built from TRBV4-2 and TRBJ1-1; D unresolved. This CDR3 region has 13 residues. V lost 0 bases, J lost 8 bases, and 10 bases lay in between. CDR1 is LGHNA, CDR2 YNFKEQ, per germline.

This clonotype was picked up many times. V is TRBV11-1 and J is TRBJ2-1; 8 bases line up with TRBD2. From germline, CDR1 is SGHAT and CDR2 FQDESV (reference sequence). The CDR3 sequence is 20 residues long. Unmatched junction bases numbered 19, after V lost 6 bases and J lost 0 bases. The DNA of the CDR3 is TGTGCCAGCAGATCCGGGCTGCGGGGGGAGGCCCCGAGCTCCTACAATGAGCAGTTCTTC. Its translation is CASRSGLRGEAPSSYNEQFF.

This clonotype was counted many times. The V and J genes are TRBV5-5 and TRBJ2-1; TRBD2 is a possible D gene (5 bases). Germline CDR1 reads SGHKS; CDR2 reads YYEKEE (reference sequence). V lost 5 bases, J lost 8 bases, and 14 bases lay in between. This CDR3 is built from 13 residues. CDR3 loop: CASSRIAWDEQFF. CDR3 coding DNA: TGTGCCAGCAGTAGGATAGCGTGGGATGAGCAGTTCTTC.

This clonotype was picked up a small number of times. The chain links TRBV7-3 to TRBJ2-7; 8 positions agree with TRBD2. CDR3 length: 15 amino acids. CDR1 and CDR2 (germline): SGHTA, FQGTGA. The trim removed 3 bases at V and 1 base at J, leaving 5 bases unmatched. The CDR3 loop reads CASSLTGGPSYEQYF. As DNA, the CDR3 is TGTGCCAGCAGCTTGACGGGGGGGCCTTCCTACGAGCAGTACTTC.

Many counts were recorded for this clonotype. The rearrangement uses TRBV21-1 and TRBJ2-5. TRBV21-1 has pseudogene status. This CDR3 contains 18 residues. The chain's CDR3 is CASSQLRWPRPYQETQYF. The CDR3 DNA follows: TGTGCCAGCAGCCAACTTCGTTGGCCGAGACCGTACCAAGAGACCCAGTACTTC.

A remark on this clonotype: This clone may be a read error of a much larger clone one base away. The rearrangement joins TRBV9 to TRBJ1-1; D remains unclear. The CDR3 covers 15 residues. In germline, CDR1 is SGDLS, CDR2 YYNGEE. Trimming cost V 0 bases and J 5 bases, with 14 bases left between them. CDR3 loop: CASSVGPDLSTEAFF. The CDR3 DNA follows: TGTGCCAGCAGCGTAGGCCCGGATTTGTCGACTGAAGCTTTCTTT.

Of note for this clonotype: Just one base apart from a much larger clone, this may be a read error. The chain carries TRBV11-2 and TRBJ2-3; 7 positions match TRBD2. The CDR3 contains 13 residues. The junction had 4 bases not matched to a gene; V was cut back by 4 bases and J by 6 bases. Germline CDR1 reads SGHAT; CDR2 reads FQNNGV. The DNA of the CDR3 is TGTGCCAGCAGCTACATGCGGGAGGATACGCAGTATTTT. Translating gives CASSYMREDTQYF.

This clonotype was counted at least ten times. V usage is TRBV5-1 and J usage is TRBJ2-5; D is possibly TRBD1 or TRBD2 (6 bases each). Between the trimmed V and J ends, which lost 3 bases and 5 bases, there was a span of 26 bases. There are 18 residues in the CDR3. CDR1 SGHRS and CDR2 YFSETQ come from the germline V gene. CDR3 in amino acids: CASSSGGGGGPFGETQYF. In nucleotides, the CDR3 is TGCGCCAGCAGCTCCGGAGGGGGTGGGGGCCCGTTTGGCGAGACCCAGTACTTC. Supplemented by reference TRBV5-1 and TRBJ2-5, the full variable domain reads KAGVTQTPRYLIKTRGQQVTLSCSPISGHRSVSWYQQTPGQGLQFLFEYFSETQRNKGNFPGRFSGRQFSNSRSEMNVSTLELGDSALYLCASSSGGGGGPFGETQYFGPGTRLLVL.

Many counts were recorded for this clonotype. The chain uses TRBV6-2 or TRBV6-3 and TRBJ1-5; D is undetermined. The CDR3 runs 12 residues. Germline loops: CDR1 MNHEY, CDR2 SVGEGT. V lost 3 bases and J 4 bases, leaving 4 bases between the germline ends. As DNA, the CDR3 is TGTGCCAGCAGTTATTTGAATCAGCCCCAGCATTTT. This codes for CASSYLNQPQHF.

This clonotype occurred many times. The rearrangement links TRBV6-4 to TRBJ1-2; 9 bases are shared with TRBD1. The CDR3 extends over 15 amino acids. V was pared by 5 bases and J by 10 bases, with 14 bases of the junction left unmatched. CDR1 is MRHNA and CDR2 is SNTAGT in the germline V gene. This CDR3 is CASSSNRGRLDSYTF. The CDR3 DNA is TGTGCCAGCAGTTCCAACAGGGGGCGCCTTGATTCCTACACCTTC.

This clonotype occurred many times. The rearrangement joins TRBV2 to TRBJ2-4; D is ambiguous. Trimming cost V 5 bases and J 0 bases, with 17 bases left between them. Germline-derived CDR1 and CDR2 are SNHLY and FYNNEI. This CDR3 spans 17 amino acids. The DNA of the CDR3 is TGTGCCAGCAGTAATCCTTTTGGGGAATTAGCCAAAAACATTCAGTACTTC. Its translation is CASSNPFGELAKNIQYF.

This clonotype was counted at least ten times. The chain couples TRBV20-1 to TRBJ1-5; TRBD1 matches 7 bases. Germline assignment: CDR1 DFQATT and CDR2 SNEGSKA (reference sequence). There are 13 residues in the CDR3. Losses at the gene ends were 6 bases for V and 7 bases for J; bases not matched to a gene: 9. CDR3 DNA sequence: TGCAGTGCAAATACAGGGGAGGGACAGCCCCAGCATTTT. It codes for CSANTGEGQPQHF.

In this sample, this clonotype turned up many times. V is TRBV4-2 and J is TRBJ2-5; D unresolved. Trimming removed 0 bases at V and 7 bases at J, with 15 bases between. CDR1 is LGHNA and CDR2 is YNFKEQ in the germline V gene. The CDR3 spans 15 residues. In nucleotides, the CDR3 is TGTGCCAGCAGCCAAGATTTGAAGCGAGGCGGGACCCAGTACTTC. It codes for CASSQDLKRGGTQYF.

This clonotype was detected many times. This chain joins TRBV13 and TRBJ1-1; D might be TRBD1 (5 bases). CDR3 size: 16 residues. V was clipped by 2 bases and J by 11 bases, with 24 bases between them. The V gene's germline CDR1 is PRHDT and CDR2 FYEKMQ (reference sequence). The CDR3 sequence is CASSLMQGWSHSGAFF. Written as DNA, the CDR3 is TGTGCCAGCAGCTTAATGCAGGGTTGGTCCCACTCCGGCGCTTTCTTT.

Concerning this clonotype itself: A much more abundant neighbour one base away suggests this may be a read error. In this CDR3 the conserved last residue, phenylalanine or tryptophan, is missing, so a read error is likely. The chain couples TRBV6-6 to TRBJ2-1; TRBD2 matches at 9 bases. CDR1 is MNHNY, CDR2 SVGAGI, per germline (reference sequence). The ends lost 6 bases at V and 6 bases at J; junction bases unmatched: 9. The CDR3 consists of 15 residues. CDR3 in amino acids: CASSLGSGGPNEQFS. CDR3 bases: TGTGCCAGCAGCTTGGGGAGCGGGGGGCCCAATGAGCAGTTCTCC.

This clonotype was seen ten or more times. The V call is TRBV7-9, the J call TRBJ2-1; TRBD2 aligns across 10 bases. This CDR3 has 14 residues. V dropped 3 bases and J dropped 8; count of bases not matched to a gene: 4. CDR1 and CDR2 (germline): SEHNR, FQNEAQ (reference sequence). CDR3 region: CASSFGTSEDEQFF. The CDR3 DNA is TGTGCCAGCAGCTTTGGGACTAGCGAGGATGAGCAGTTCTTC.

This clonotype was observed many times. The rearrangement uses TRBV5-1 and TRBJ2-2; tentative D call: TRBD2 (5 bases). Germline loops: CDR1 SGHRS, CDR2 YFSETQ. The CDR3 is made up of 15 amino acids. V lost 4 bases and J 4 bases, leaving 14 bases between the germline ends. CDR3 bases: TGCGCCAGCAGCGTGGACGCCGGGGTCACCGGGGAGCTGTTTTTT. It specifies CASSVDAGVTGELFF.